The clone carrying this T cell receptor beta chain came up once. Its antigen is still unknown. V shed 6 bases, J shed 4 bases, and the junction held 11 bases outside the gene matches. CDR1 is LNHDA and CDR2 is SQIVND in the germline V gene (reference sequence). This CDR3 comprises 15 residues. Sequenced by immunoSEQ multiplex PCR; TCRdb stores in-frame clones only, minus some. The sample lists 2,500,000 or so clones, roughly 93% occurring once. These data are taken from a study of shared clonotypes between healthy human individuals. Study conclusions and caveats: Estimated richness was generally greater in naive than memory subsets.

Sequencing was carried out using naive CD4+ T cells from PBMCs. Subset indicated: CD45RA+ positively selected. V usage is TRBV19 and J usage is TRBJ2-7; 8 bases match TRBD2. The sequence derives from a man younger than 30 in good health. Some clones in this sample may be carry-over from other donors' samples. The CDR3 DNA reads as TGTGCCAGTAGAGCCACTAGCGGAGCAAATTACGAGCAGTACTTC. Translation gives CASRATSGANYEQYF.